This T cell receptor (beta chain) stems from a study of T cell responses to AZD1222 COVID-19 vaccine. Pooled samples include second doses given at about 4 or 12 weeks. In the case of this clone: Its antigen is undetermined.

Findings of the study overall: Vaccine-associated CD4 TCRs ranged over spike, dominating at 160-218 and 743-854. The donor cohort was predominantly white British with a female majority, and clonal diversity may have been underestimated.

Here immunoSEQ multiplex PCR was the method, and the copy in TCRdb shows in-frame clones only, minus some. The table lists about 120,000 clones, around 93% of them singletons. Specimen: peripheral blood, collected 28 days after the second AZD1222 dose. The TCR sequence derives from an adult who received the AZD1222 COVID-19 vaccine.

CDR3 loop: CASSRTYSYEQYF. CDR3 in DNA: TGTGCCAGCAGTCGGACCTACTCCTACGAGCAGTACTTC. This sequence joins TRBV27 and TRBJ2-7, with no clear D. This CDR3 has 13 amino acids. Germline-derived CDR1 and CDR2 are MNHEY and SMNVEV (reference sequence). Trimming removed 5 bases at V and 0 bases at J, with 8 bases between.